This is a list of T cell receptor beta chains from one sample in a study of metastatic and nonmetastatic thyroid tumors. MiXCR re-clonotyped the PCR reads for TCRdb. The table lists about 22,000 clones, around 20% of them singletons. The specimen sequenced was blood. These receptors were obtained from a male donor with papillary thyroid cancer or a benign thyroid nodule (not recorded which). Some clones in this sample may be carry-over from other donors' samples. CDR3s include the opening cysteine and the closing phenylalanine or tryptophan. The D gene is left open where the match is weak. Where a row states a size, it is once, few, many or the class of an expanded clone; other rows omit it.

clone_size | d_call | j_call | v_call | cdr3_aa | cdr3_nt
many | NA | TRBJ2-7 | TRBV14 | CASSQFKVSYEQYF | TGTGCCAGCAGCCAATTCAAGGTCTCCTACGAGCAGTACTTC
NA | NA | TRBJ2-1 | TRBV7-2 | CASRVGGGGGNEQFF | TGTGCCAGCAGGGTGGGAGGGGGCGGGGGGAATGAGCAGTTCTTC
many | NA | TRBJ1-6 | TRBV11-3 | CASSFGEGQPLHF | TGTGCCAGCAGCTTCGGGGAAGGACAGCCCCTCCACTTT
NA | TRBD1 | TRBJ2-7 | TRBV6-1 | CASIRDRGASYEQYF | TGTGCCAGCATCCGAGACAGGGGTGCGTCCTACGAGCAGTACTTC
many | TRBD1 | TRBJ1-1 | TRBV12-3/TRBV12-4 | CASSLPTGMNTEAFF | TGTGCCAGCAGTTTACCGACAGGGATGAACACTGAAGCTTTCTTT
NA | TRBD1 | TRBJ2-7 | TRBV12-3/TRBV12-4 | CASSLEGALRSEQYF | TGTGCCAGCAGTTTAGAGGGGGCCTTACGTTCCGAGCAGTACTTC
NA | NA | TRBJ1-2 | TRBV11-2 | CASSLVRNGYTF | TGTGCCAGCAGCTTAGTAAGGAATGGCTACACCTTC
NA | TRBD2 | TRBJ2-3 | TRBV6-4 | CASSDSGGAIGTDTQYF | TGTGCCAGCAGTGACAGCGGGGGGGCTATTGGCACAGATACGCAGTATTTT
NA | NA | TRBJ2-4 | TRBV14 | CASSQYSGNIQYF | TGTGCCAGCAGCCAATATAGCGGAAACATTCAGTACTTC
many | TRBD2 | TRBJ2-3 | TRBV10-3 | CAISSTSGRGTDTQYF | TGTGCCATCAGCTCGACTAGCGGGAGGGGCACAGATACGCAGTATTTT
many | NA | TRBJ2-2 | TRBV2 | CASRPGEDTGELFF | TGTGCCAGCAGACCGGGAGAGGACACCGGGGAGCTGTTTTTT
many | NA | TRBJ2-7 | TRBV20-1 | CSARDPRERSEQYF | TGCAGTGCTAGAGATCCGAGGGAGAGGAGCGAGCAGTACTTC